One TCR beta chain is described in this entry. The target antigen is unknown. The CDR3 length is 17 residues. The V and J ends lost 5 bases and 3 bases, in that order; junction bases with no gene match: 13. Germline V gene sequence: CDR1 LNHDA, CDR2 SQIVND (reference sequence). It was CD45RO-negative cells, positively selected for CCR7, that made up naive CD8 cells, with terminally differentiated effector memory CD45RA+ cells excluded. This sample was taken from a study of shared clonotypes between healthy human individuals. Points from the study as a whole: Memory subsets generally showed lower estimated richness than naive subsets.

An assay was performed, and its level was deep. Only in-frame clones appear in the TCRdb table, and some are missing; sequencing was by immunoSEQ multiplex PCR. Of some 2,000,000 clones in the sample, approximately 94% were seen once. This receptor was taken from a young man in good health. The sequencing sample was made of naive CD8+ T cells sorted from blood. V usage is TRBV19 and J usage is TRBJ1-1; the match to TRBD1 covers 9 bases. The CDR3 region has the DNA TGTGCCAGTAGTGTATACAGGGGGCGGATAGTGGACACTGAAGCTTTCTTT. It yields the protein CASSVYRGRIVDTEAFF.